This TCR beta chain was captured by sequencing in a study of OX40 agonist ivuxolimab in advanced cancers. The wider study: Patients received the agonistic anti-OX40 (CD134) antibody ivuxolimab. Ivuxolimab was administered intravenously to patients at 0.01 to 10 mg/kg every 2 weeks.

Trimming removed 1 base at V and 2 bases at J, with 8 bases between. Germline lookup yields CDR1 MGHRA and CDR2 YSYEKL. This CDR3 has 15 residues. Clones were sequenced by immunoSEQ multiplex PCR, and TCRdb holds only the in-frame ones, with some missing. The data contain over 6,000 clones, about 80% of them singletons. This sample comprised CD4+ or CD8+ T cells sorted from blood, obtained in a trial of the OX40 agonist ivuxolimab. This TCR came from an adult with an advanced solid tumor such as melanoma, head and neck, liver or kidney cancer. This chain uses TRBV4-1 with TRBJ2-2; possible D gene TRBD2, 5 bases. The CDR3 sequence is CASSQVRGNTGELFF. CDR3 bases: TGCGCCAGCAGCCAAGTCCGGGGAAACACCGGGGAGCTGTTTTTT.